The T cell receptor (beta chain) described here comes from a study of blood T cell repertoires in COVID-19. Across the whole study: T cells, B-cell-depleted T cells, or PBMCs provided the cDNA or gDNA that served as material.

The CDR3 consists of 14 residues. Trimming pared 2 bases from V and 3 bases from J, leaving 14 bases between. CDR1 is GTSNPN, CDR2 SVGIG, per germline (reference sequence). Ten or more counts support this clone. Per the study methods: By means of reference gene primer amplification, nucleated cell counts were estimated. Some clones are missing from TCRdb's copy, which holds only in-frame ones; the method was immunoSEQ multiplex PCR. The DNA was the basis for D and trimming; V, J and clone size are from that table. Among 150,000 to 200,000 clones listed, 75% to 80% were seen once. This chain connects TRBV30 to TRBJ2-7, with D hard to call. The sample consisted of peripheral blood. This receptor was identified in a woman between 65 and 79 years old with acute or convalescent COVID-19. The CDR3 DNA is TGTGCCTGGAGTACCATCACCCCCGGCTACGAGCAGTACTTC. It codes for CAWSTITPGYEQYF.